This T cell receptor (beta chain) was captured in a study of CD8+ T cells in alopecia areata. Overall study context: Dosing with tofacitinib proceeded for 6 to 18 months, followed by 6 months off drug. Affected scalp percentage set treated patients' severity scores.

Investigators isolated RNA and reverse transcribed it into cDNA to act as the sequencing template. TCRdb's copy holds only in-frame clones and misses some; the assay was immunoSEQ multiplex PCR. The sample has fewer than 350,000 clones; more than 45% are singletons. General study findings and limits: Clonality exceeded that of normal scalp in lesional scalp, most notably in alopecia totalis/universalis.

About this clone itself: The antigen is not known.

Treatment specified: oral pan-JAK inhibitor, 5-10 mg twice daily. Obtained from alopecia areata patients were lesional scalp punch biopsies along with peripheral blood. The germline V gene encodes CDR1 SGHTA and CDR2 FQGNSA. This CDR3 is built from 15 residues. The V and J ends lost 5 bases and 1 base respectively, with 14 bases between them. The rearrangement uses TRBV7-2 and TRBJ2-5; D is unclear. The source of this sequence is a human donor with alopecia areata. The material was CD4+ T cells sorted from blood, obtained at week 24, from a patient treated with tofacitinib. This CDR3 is CASSLVVGSQETQYF. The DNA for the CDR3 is TGTGCCAGCAGCCTGGTGGTGGGTTCCCAAGAGACCCAGTACTTC.